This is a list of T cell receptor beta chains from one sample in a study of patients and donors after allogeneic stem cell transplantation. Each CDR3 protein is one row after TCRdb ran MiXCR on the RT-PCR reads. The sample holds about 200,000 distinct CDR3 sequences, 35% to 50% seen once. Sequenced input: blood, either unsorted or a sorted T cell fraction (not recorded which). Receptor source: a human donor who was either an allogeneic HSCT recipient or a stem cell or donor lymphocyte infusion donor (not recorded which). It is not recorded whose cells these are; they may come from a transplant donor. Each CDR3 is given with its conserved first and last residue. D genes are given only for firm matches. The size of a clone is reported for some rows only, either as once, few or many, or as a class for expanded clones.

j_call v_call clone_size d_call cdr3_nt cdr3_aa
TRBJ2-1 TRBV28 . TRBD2 TGTGCCAGCAGTTCTGCGGGGGTCCGGAATGAGCAGTTCTTC CASSSAGVRNEQFF
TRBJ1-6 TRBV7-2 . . TGTGCCAGCAGCCCCGGGACCTCAAATTCACCCCTCCACTTT CASSPGTSNSPLHF
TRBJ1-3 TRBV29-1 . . TGCAGCGTTAAGGTGGGAAACACCATATATTTT CSVKVGNTIYF
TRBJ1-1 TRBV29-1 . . TGCAGCGCACACGGACGGGAGAACACTGAAGCTTTCTTT CSAHGRENTEAFF
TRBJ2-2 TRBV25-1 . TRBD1 TGTGCCAGCAGCAGACAGGGGGCGCTAGCCGGGGAGCTGTTTTTT CASSRQGALAGELFF
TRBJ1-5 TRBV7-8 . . TGTGCCAGCAGCTTAGCGTTGGGAAATCAGCCCCAGCATTTT CASSLALGNQPQHF
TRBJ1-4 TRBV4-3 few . TGCGCCAGCAGCCAAGATTCGAGGGTATTAGGGGAAAAACTGTTTTTT CASSQDSRVLGEKLFF
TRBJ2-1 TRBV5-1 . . TGCGCCAGCAGCTCCCATGACAATGAGCAGTTCTTC CASSSHDNEQFF
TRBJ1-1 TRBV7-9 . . TGTGCCAGCAGCTTACGGACGGTATTGAACACTGAAGCTTTCTTT CASSLRTVLNTEAFF
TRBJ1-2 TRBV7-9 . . TGTGCCAGCAGTCGGGACGGCTCTAACTATGGCTACACCTTC CASSRDGSNYGYTF
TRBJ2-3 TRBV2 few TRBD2 TGTGCCAGCAGTGAAGGGACTAGGGCCCCCACAGATACGCAGTATTTT CASSEGTRAPTDTQYF
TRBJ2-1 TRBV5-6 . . TGTGCCAGCAGCTTGGGGTCTAGTGGCGGGCAGTTCTTC CASSLGSSGGQFF
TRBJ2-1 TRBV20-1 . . TGCAGTGCTAGTGACGTAGGAGCTGGGGATGAGCAGTTCTTC CSASDVGAGDEQFF
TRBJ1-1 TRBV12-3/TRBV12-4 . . TGTGCCAGCAGTCGGACCTGGGGCACTGAAGCTTTCTTT CASSRTWGTEAFF